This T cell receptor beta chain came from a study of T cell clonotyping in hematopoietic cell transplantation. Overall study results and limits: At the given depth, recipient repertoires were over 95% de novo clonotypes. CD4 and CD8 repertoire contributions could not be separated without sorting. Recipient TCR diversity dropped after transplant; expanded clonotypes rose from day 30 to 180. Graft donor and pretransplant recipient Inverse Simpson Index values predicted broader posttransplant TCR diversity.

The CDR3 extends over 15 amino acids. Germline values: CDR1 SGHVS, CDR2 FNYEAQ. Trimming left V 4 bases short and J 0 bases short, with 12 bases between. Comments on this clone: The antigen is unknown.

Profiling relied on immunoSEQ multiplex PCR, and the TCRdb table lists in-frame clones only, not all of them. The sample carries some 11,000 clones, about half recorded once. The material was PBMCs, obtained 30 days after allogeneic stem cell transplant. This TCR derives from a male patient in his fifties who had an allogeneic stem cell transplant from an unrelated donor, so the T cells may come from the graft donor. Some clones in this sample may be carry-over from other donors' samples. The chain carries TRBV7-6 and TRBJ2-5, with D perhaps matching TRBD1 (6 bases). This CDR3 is CASSSLQGYQETQYF. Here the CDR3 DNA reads TGTGCCAGCAGCTCACTGCAGGGGTACCAAGAGACCCAGTACTTC.